The clone carrying this T cell receptor (beta chain) was counted only a few times. What it binds is not known. This CDR3 region has 15 residues. Germline CDR1 SGHAT, CDR2 FQNNGV. Losses at the gene ends were 1 base for V and 3 bases for J; bases not matched to a gene: 3. The sample comes from a study of early T cells in non-severe SARS-CoV-2 infection. Study as a whole: Chains from this unsorted whole-blood bulk RNA could not be paired. The study, taken as a whole, reports: VDJdb-based annotation leaned toward anti-spike CD8 responses and missed private and CD4 specificities.

Individual cDNA molecules received unique molecular identifiers. TCRdb reprocessed the 5' RACE reads with MiXCR, giving one entry per CDR3 protein. The sample has around 70,000 distinct CDR3 sequences; 9% to 15% are singletons. This TCR was sampled from an adult who was a healthcare worker with PCR-confirmed SARS-CoV-2 infection or an uninfected control (not recorded which). Source material: whole blood. The chain combines TRBV11-2 with TRBJ2-1, with TRBD1 matching over 7 bases. The CDR3 spells CASSLGTGSYNEQFF. In nucleotides, the CDR3 is TGTGCCAGCAGCTTAGGGACAGGAAGCTACAATGAGCAGTTCTTC.